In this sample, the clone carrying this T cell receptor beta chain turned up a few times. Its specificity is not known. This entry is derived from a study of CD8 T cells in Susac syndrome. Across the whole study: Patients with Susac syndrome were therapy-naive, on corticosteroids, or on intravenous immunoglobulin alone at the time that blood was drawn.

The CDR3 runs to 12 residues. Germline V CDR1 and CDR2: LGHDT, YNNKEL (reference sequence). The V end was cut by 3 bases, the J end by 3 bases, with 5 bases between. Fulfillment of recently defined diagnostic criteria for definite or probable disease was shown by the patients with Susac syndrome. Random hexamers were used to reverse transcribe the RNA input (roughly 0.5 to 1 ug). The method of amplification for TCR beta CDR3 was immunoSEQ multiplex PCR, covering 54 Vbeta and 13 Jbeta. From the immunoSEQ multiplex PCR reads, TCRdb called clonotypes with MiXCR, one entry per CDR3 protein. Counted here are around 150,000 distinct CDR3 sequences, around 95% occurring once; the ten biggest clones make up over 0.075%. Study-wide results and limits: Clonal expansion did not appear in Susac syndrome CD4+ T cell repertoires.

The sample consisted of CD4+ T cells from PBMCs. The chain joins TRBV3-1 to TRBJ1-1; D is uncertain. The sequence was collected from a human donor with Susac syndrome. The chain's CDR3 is CASSHPDTEAFF. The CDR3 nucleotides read TGTGCCAGCAGCCATCCAGACACTGAAGCTTTCTTT.